This T cell receptor (beta chain) appears in the sequencing data of a study of blood T cell repertoires in COVID-19. V lost 0 bases and J lost 6; bases outside the gene matches: 10. There are 16 residues in the CDR3. Per the germline V gene, CDR1 is SGDLS and CDR2 is YYNGEE. Only in-frame clones appear in the TCRdb table, and some are missing; sequencing was by immunoSEQ multiplex PCR. The sample has about 70,000 clones, 90% seen once. This receptor was taken from a human donor in a cohort sampled during active COVID-19. The chain has TRBV9 and TRBJ2-7, with 9 bases matching TRBD1. Sequencing input: peripheral blood. The DNA of the CDR3 is TGTGCCAGCAGCGTAGATACAGGGGGCCGCTCGTCCGAGCAGTACTTC. Its translation: CASSVDTGGRSSEQYF. The full variable domain, in which reference TRBV9 and TRBJ2-7 provide the parts outside the CDR3, is DSGVTQTPKHLITATGQRVTLRCSPRSGDLSVYWYQQSLDQGLQFLIQYYNGEERAKGNILERFSAQQFPDLHSELNLSSLELGDSALYFCASSVDTGGRSSEQYFGPGTRLTVT.